The 26 T cell receptor beta chains below were found in one sample sequenced in a study of T cell responses to AZD1222 COVID-19 vaccine (dated by TCRdb to about 2021). Library construction relied on the immunoSEQ multiplex PCR assay. Sourced from immuneACCESS, this table was stored by TCRdb with only in-frame sequences that have V and J called. A share of the clones is absent; for the studies checked, an unresolved V gene accounts for under half, and the remainder has no known explanation. The sample table holds 100,000 to 150,000 clones, of which 90% were seen once. Of the sample, about 4.2% is held by the ten largest clones. The sample's time point, from its label and the paper: baseline before first vaccination. The treatment or condition label of this sample denotes: meningococcal conjugate vaccine given as trial control. This material consisted of peripheral blood, taken on day 0 of MenACWY control vaccination. The receptor set was obtained from an adult in good health.

The J gene is TRBJ1-2, the V gene TRBV9, with 9 bases matching TRBD1. CDR3 size: 16 residues. CDR1 and CDR2 (germline): SGDLS, YYNGEE. The junction had 9 bases not matched to a gene; V was cut back by 0 bases and J by 6 bases. CDR3 loop: CASSVVSGGQGNGYTF. The CDR3 region has the DNA TGTGCCAGCAGCGTAGTTTCGGGGGGACAGGGAAATGGCTACACCTTC.

This chain links TRBV11-3 with TRBJ2-2; no definite D call. Germline V gene sequence: CDR1 SGHNT, CDR2 YENEEA. The CDR3 contains 14 residues. Deletions cut 1 base from V and 3 bases from J, with 6 bases between. As DNA, the CDR3 is TGTGCCAGCAGCTTAGGGTTGGACACCGGGGAGCTGTTTTTT. It encodes CASSLGLDTGELFF.

The chain links TRBV5-5 to TRBJ2-7; 8 bases are shared with TRBD1. Germline V gene data show CDR1 as SGHKS and CDR2 as YYEKEE (reference sequence). V lost 1 base to trimming and J lost 2 bases; unmatched junction nucleotides: 5. The CDR3 spans 15 residues. The CDR3 nucleotides read TGTGCCAGCAGCTTGTCAGGGGGCCTCACCTACGAGCAGTACGTC. It codes for CASSLSGGLTYEQYV.

A few counts support this clone. This chain links TRBV28 with TRBJ2-7; 10 bases line up with TRBD2. V was clipped by 2 bases and J by 9 bases; unmatched bases: 13. The CDR3 is 16 residues long. CDR1 and CDR2 (germline): MDHEN, SYDVKM. CDR3 residues: CASSLPQREGLRGQYF. The CDR3 nucleotides read TGTGCCAGCAGTTTACCCCAGCGGGAGGGTTTACGAGGGCAGTACTTC.

The rearrangement joins TRBV27 to TRBJ2-1; weak D call: TRBD2 (6 bases). V shed 3 bases and J shed 7 bases, with 13 bases lying between them. Germline-derived CDR1 and CDR2 are MNHEY and SMNVEV (reference sequence). This CDR3 has 14 amino acids. The CDR3 sequence is CASSFGWEANEQFF. DNA of the CDR3: TGTGCCAGCAGTTTTGGGTGGGAGGCTAATGAGCAGTTCTTC.

This chain's CDR3 is CASSAGTSSYNEQFF. CDR3 nucleotides: TGTGCCAGCAGCGCTGGGACAAGCTCCTACAATGAGCAGTTCTTC. The rearrangement links TRBV3-1 (or the pseudogene TRBV3-2) to TRBJ2-1; possibly TRBD1 for D (6 bases). The CDR3 has 15 residues. V gave up 5 bases and J gave up 0 bases, with 11 bases separating them. Germline V gene sequence: CDR1 LGHDT, CDR2 YNNKEL (reference sequence).

This chain joins TRBV12-3 or TRBV12-4 and TRBJ1-5, with a possible D match to TRBD1 (6 bases). V was trimmed by 4 bases and J by 6 bases, leaving 10 bases between them. The CDR3 has 13 amino acids. The CDR3 DNA is TGTGCCAGCAGTTCAGACAGGTTTCAGCCCCAGCATTTT. Translated, it gives CASSSDRFQPQHF.

The chain uses TRBV7-6 and TRBJ2-2; 10 nucleotides agree with TRBD2. In germline, CDR1 is SGHVS, CDR2 FNYEAQ. This CDR3 is 16 amino acids long. The V segment lost 5 bases and the J segment 6 bases; nucleotides outside the gene matches: 9. CDR3: CASSPKASGSPGELFF. The CDR3 DNA follows: TGTGCCAGCAGCCCTAAAGCTAGCGGGAGTCCCGGGGAGCTGTTTTTT.

V gene TRBV3-1 (or the pseudogene TRBV3-2) combines with J gene TRBJ1-4; D is unclear. V lost 1 base and J 5 bases, leaving 11 bases between the germline ends. The CDR3 is made up of 15 amino acids. CDR1 is LGHDT, CDR2 YNNKEL, per germline (reference sequence). The CDR3 coding sequence is TGTGCCAGCAGCCAAGGGCTTAGTGGCAATGAAAAACTGTTTTTT. This gives the protein CASSQGLSGNEKLFF.

This chain uses TRBV28 with TRBJ2-5, with TRBD2 as a possible D gene (9 bases). CDR3 size: 21 residues. CDR1 and CDR2 (germline): MDHEN, SYDVKM. With 6 bases removed from V and 5 bases from J, the gap between germline ends came to 37 bases. CDR3 DNA: TGTGCCAGCAGACACGACAGGGGACTAGCAGGTTGGCAAACACGGTTTGAGACCCAGTACTTC. Amino acids: CASRHDRGLAGWQTRFETQYF.

J is TRBJ2-2 and V is TRBV6-1, with a tentative D call TRBD2 (6 bases). This CDR3 spans 16 amino acids. Trimming left V 4 bases short and J 0 bases short, with 12 bases between. Germline V CDR1 and CDR2: MNHNS, SASEGT. DNA for the CDR3: TGTGCCAGCAGTGGAATGGGGGGATCGAACACCGGGGAGCTGTTTTTT. It translates to CASSGMGGSNTGELFF.

The count of this clone is one. The rearrangement links TRBV14 to TRBJ1-2; TRBD1 might be the D (5 bases). The CDR3 contains 13 residues. The germline gives CDR1 SGHDN, CDR2 FVKESK. V was pared by 1 base and J by 8 bases, with 11 bases between. CDR3 region: CASSQAGTQGYTF. The CDR3 nucleotides read TGTGCCAGCAGCCAAGCAGGGACTCAGGGCTACACCTTC.

The genes are TRBV25-1 and TRBJ1-1; D uncertain. The germline V gene has CDR1 MGHDK and CDR2 SYGVNS. The V end was cut by 0 bases, the J end by 2 bases, with 1 base between. The CDR3 sequence is 12 residues long. In DNA, the CDR3 is TGTGCCAGCAGTGAATATAACACTGAAGCTTTCTTT. Its translation: CASSEYNTEAFF.

The rearrangement uses TRBV20-1 and TRBJ2-7; weak D call: TRBD2 (5 bases). The length of the CDR3 is 16 residues. Per germline, CDR1 DFQATT and CDR2 SNEGSKA (reference sequence). The V end lost 3 bases, the J end lost 4 bases, and 22 bases lay between the germline ends. CDR3 coding DNA: TGCAGTGCTAGTTCGGGGAGAGGGCTAAGAGTATACGAGCAGTACTTC. Translation: CSASSGRGLRVYEQYF.

The chain combines TRBV28 with TRBJ1-6; TRBD1 matches 8 bases. Germline loops: CDR1 MDHEN, CDR2 SYDVKM. The CDR3 covers 15 residues. The V gene end was trimmed by 2 bases and the J gene end by 5 bases; junction bases not matched to a gene: 2. For the CDR3, the DNA is TGTGCCAGCAGTTTAGTGGACAGGGATAATTCACCCCTCCACTTT. It yields the protein CASSLVDRDNSPLHF.

The V and J genes are TRBV6-5 and TRBJ2-3; D ambiguous. The V gene's germline CDR1 is MNHEY and CDR2 SVGAGI. Trimming took off 0 bases at V and 5 bases at J, with 12 bases between the two ends. CDR3 length equals 15 residues. The chain's CDR3 is CASSYSIFSRDTQYF. As DNA, the CDR3 is TGTGCCAGCAGTTACTCGATCTTCAGTCGAGATACGCAGTATTTT.

V gene TRBV28 combines with J gene TRBJ1-2, with D possibly TRBD1 on 6 matching bases. V lost 5 bases and J 4 bases, leaving 8 bases between the germline ends. This CDR3 is built from 12 residues. Per the germline V gene, CDR1 is MDHEN and CDR2 is SYDVKM. The CDR3 region is CASSGGGYGYTF. CDR3 coding DNA: TGTGCCAGCAGTGGAGGGGGCTATGGCTACACCTTC.

The CDR3 nucleotides are TGTGCCAGCAGCTCGGGTCCCCTGGAGGTCACAGATACGCAGTATTTT. Translation gives CASSSGPLEVTDTQYF. The chain has TRBV11-3 and TRBJ2-3; TRBD2 might be the D (5 bases). The CDR3 length is 16 residues. The V end was cut by 4 bases, the J end by 2 bases, with 16 bases between. From germline, CDR1 is SGHNT and CDR2 YENEEA.

This sequence joins TRBV4-3 and TRBJ2-3, with TRBD1 matching over 8 bases. Per germline, CDR1 LGHNA and CDR2 YSLEER. The CDR3 extends over 18 amino acids. Trimming at V came to 1 base and at J to 5 bases, leaving 14 bases not matched to a gene. CDR3 protein: CASSQGQGARSSQDTQYF. The CDR3 DNA follows: TGCGCCAGCAGCCAAGGTCAGGGGGCCCGCTCCAGTCAAGATACGCAGTATTTT.

The chain employs TRBV11-1 and TRBJ2-5; TRBD1 matches 7 bases. CDR3 length equals 15 residues. Germline V CDR1 and CDR2: SGHAT, FQDESV (reference sequence). Unmatched junction bases numbered 4, after V lost 1 base and J lost 2 bases. The CDR3 loop reads CASSLEVRGQETQYF. The DNA of the CDR3 is TGTGCCAGCAGCTTAGAGGTCAGGGGGCAAGAGACCCAGTACTTC. Based on the CDR3 plus reference TRBV11-1 and TRBJ2-5, the full variable domain is EAEVAQSPRYKITEKSQAVAFWCDPISGHATLYWYRQILGQGPELLVQFQDESVVDDSQLPKDRFSAERLKGVDSTLKIQPAELGDSAMYLCASSLEVRGQETQYFGPGTRLLVL.

J is TRBJ2-7 and V is TRBV5-6, with D perhaps assigned TRBD1 or TRBD2 (5 bases each). Trimming pared 4 bases from V and 7 bases from J, leaving 15 bases between. From germline, CDR1 is SGHDT and CDR2 YYEEEE. The CDR3 is 13 residues long. CDR3 in DNA: TGTGCCAGCAGCCTGGGGGTAGTGCGGGAGCAGTACTTC. This gives the protein CASSLGVVREQYF.

The V gene is TRBV28, the J gene TRBJ1-2, with TRBD1 as a possible D gene (5 bases). The CDR3 loop spans 16 amino acids. The ends were cut back, 6 bases at V and 4 bases at J, with 21 bases in the middle. Germline V gene lookup returns CDR1 MDHEN and CDR2 SYDVKM. CDR3 in amino acids: CASRPLGEGLFYGYTF. In DNA form, the CDR3 reads TGTGCCAGCAGACCTTTGGGCGAGGGGTTATTCTATGGCTACACCTTC.

V gene TRBV7-9 combines with J gene TRBJ2-3; 10 nucleotides align to TRBD1. Germline trimming cut 5 bases from V and 3 bases from J; bases unmatched to any gene: 5. The CDR3 is 15 amino acids. CDR1 is SEHNR and CDR2 is FQNEAQ in the germline V gene (reference sequence). CDR3: CASSLGTGETDTQYF. CDR3 in DNA: TGTGCCAGCAGCCTCGGGACAGGGGAGACAGATACGCAGTATTTT. Drawing the rest from reference TRBV7-9 and TRBJ2-3, the complete variable domain is DTGVSQNPRHKITKRGQNVTFRCDPISEHNRLYWYRQTLGQGPEFLTYFQNEAQLEKSRLLSDRFSAERPKGSFSTLEIQRTEQGDSAMYLCASSLGTGETDTQYFGPGTRLTVL.

This chain connects TRBV6-5 to TRBJ2-1; unclear D gene. The CDR3 runs to 15 residues. Trimming took off 6 bases at V and 2 bases at J, with 14 bases between the two ends. Germline CDR1 and CDR2: MNHEY and SVGAGI. The CDR3 protein is CASRMGSETYNEQFF. The CDR3 bases are TGTGCCAGCAGGATGGGTTCGGAAACCTACAATGAGCAGTTCTTC.

This chain links TRBV18 with TRBJ1-1, with 7 bases fitting TRBD1. Germline values: CDR1 KGHSH, CDR2 LQKENI. The CDR3 is 14 residues long. J lost 6 bases, V lost 4 bases, and 8 bases had no gene match. The CDR3 sequence: CASSRQGGDAEAFF. The CDR3 coding sequence is TGTGCCAGCTCACGACAGGGAGGGGATGCTGAAGCTTTCTTT.

The V and J genes are TRBV30 and TRBJ2-5; TRBD2 aligns across 8 bases. CDR3 length: 14 amino acids. Germline V gene sequence: CDR1 GTSNPN, CDR2 SVGIG (reference sequence). V was pared by 4 bases and J by 4 bases, with 8 bases of the junction left unmatched. The CDR3 DNA is TGTGCCTGGATACGTGGGACTAGGCGAGAGACCCAGTACTTC. The encoded protein is CAWIRGTRRETQYF.